A single sample is the source of the 10 T cell receptor beta chains below, sequenced in a study of T cell responses to AZD1222 COVID-19 vaccine. The data were produced by immunoSEQ multiplex PCR, yet TCRdb's version contains in-frame clones alone and is incomplete. The sample includes around 130,000 clones, about 90% of them seen just once. The sequences come from peripheral blood, collected 28 days after the second dose of the MenACWY control vaccine. The source of these receptors is an adult who received the MenACWY meningococcal vaccine as a control.

The chain recombines TRBV6-5 with TRBJ1-1, with D possibly being TRBD1 (5 bases). Deletions cut 2 bases from V and 4 bases from J, with 17 bases between. The CDR3 consists of 16 residues. Germline CDR1 MNHEY, CDR2 SVGAGI. The CDR3: CASSYRSVGESTEAFF. CDR3 nucleotide sequence: TGTGCCAGCAGTTACAGGTCTGTGGGGGAGAGCACTGAAGCTTTCTTT.

V gene TRBV4-1 combines with J gene TRBJ1-3; tentative D call: TRBD1 (5 bases). The CDR3 sequence is 17 residues long. CDR1 and CDR2 from the germline V gene are MGHRA and YSYEKL. V dropped 0 bases and J dropped 0 bases, with 12 bases sitting between them. CDR3 region: CASSQESWGSSGNTIYF. The CDR3 coding sequence is TGCGCCAGCAGCCAAGAATCTTGGGGCAGCTCTGGAAACACCATATATTTT.

V and J are TRBV10-3 and TRBJ1-2; 7 bases agree with TRBD1. The J segment lost 8 bases and the V segment lost 7 bases, leaving 13 bases of the junction unmatched. The CDR3 length is 14 residues. The germline gives CDR1 ENHRY, CDR2 SYGVKD. The DNA for the CDR3 is TGTGCCATCACCACAGGGGCCTCAGCCGCGGGCTACACCTTC. Translation gives CAITTGASAAGYTF.

Only a few counts were recorded for this clone. Different DNA sequences within this sample yield the same CDR3. This chain links TRBV5-1 with TRBJ2-7; unclear D gene. The germline V gene encodes CDR1 SGHRS and CDR2 YFSETQ. The CDR3 has 12 residues. V lost 0 bases and J 4 bases, leaving 5 bases between the germline ends. CDR3 DNA sequence: TGCGCCAGCAGCTTGGGAGAGTACGAGCAGTACTTC. Translated, it gives CASSLGEYEQYF.

The chain joins TRBV7-2 to TRBJ2-7, with 7 bases identical to TRBD1. This CDR3 is 19 amino acids long. CDR1 SGHTA and CDR2 FQGNSA come from the germline V gene. V lost 1 base, J lost 0 bases, and 15 bases stayed unmatched. The CDR3 DNA reads as TGTGCCAGCAGCTTAGTTGGGACAGAAACGTATTCCCTCTCCTACGAGCAGTACTTC. Its protein product is CASSLVGTETYSLSYEQYF.

This clone is a singleton in its sample. This chain links TRBV19 with TRBJ2-1, with 7 bases lining up with TRBD1. CDR1 and CDR2 (germline): LNHDA, SQIVND (reference sequence). With 4 bases clipped from V and 9 bases from J, the junction kept 6 bases outside the gene matches. CDR3 length: 13 amino acids. The CDR3 loop is CASSTTQGSEQFF. The CDR3 DNA sequence: TGTGCCAGTAGTACGACACAGGGGAGTGAGCAGTTCTTC.

The V call is TRBV3-1 (or the pseudogene TRBV3-2), the J call TRBJ1-3; tentatively, D is TRBD1 (6 bases). Between the trimmed V and J ends, which lost 0 bases and 4 bases, there was a span of 13 bases. This CDR3 spans 16 amino acids. The germline CDR1 and CDR2 sequences are LGHDT and YNNKEL (reference sequence). The DNA for the CDR3 is TGTGCCAGCAGCCAAGATGGGGGGGCGGCGGGAAACACCATATATTTT. Translating gives CASSQDGGAAGNTIYF.

The chain employs TRBV7-2 and TRBJ2-7, with TRBD2 matching 9 bases. CDR1 SGHTA and CDR2 FQGNSA come from the germline V gene. V dropped 1 base and J dropped 3; count of bases not matched to a gene: 4. The CDR3 contains 15 residues. CDR3 amino acids: CASSLDLAGYYEQYF. The CDR3 DNA reads as TGTGCCAGCAGCTTAGATCTAGCGGGATACTACGAGCAGTACTTC.

CDR3 loop: CASRAGLAGTYEQYF. CDR3 coding DNA: TGCGCCAGCAGGGCGGGACTAGCGGGAACCTACGAGCAGTACTTC. The V gene is TRBV5-1, the J gene TRBJ2-7, with 13 bases lining up with TRBD2. CDR1 and CDR2 (germline): SGHRS, YFSETQ. This CDR3 region has 15 residues. V trimming: 5 bases; J trimming: 2 bases; junction bases outside the gene matches: 4.

The V and J genes are TRBV28 and TRBJ2-7, with 8 bases identical to TRBD1. The CDR3 is 13 residues long. The trim removed 6 bases at V and 3 bases at J, leaving 4 bases unmatched. The germline V gene has CDR1 MDHEN and CDR2 SYDVKM. The CDR3 nucleotides are TGTGCCAGCAGAGCCGGACAGGGCTACGAGCAGTACTTC. Its translation is CASRAGQGYEQYF.